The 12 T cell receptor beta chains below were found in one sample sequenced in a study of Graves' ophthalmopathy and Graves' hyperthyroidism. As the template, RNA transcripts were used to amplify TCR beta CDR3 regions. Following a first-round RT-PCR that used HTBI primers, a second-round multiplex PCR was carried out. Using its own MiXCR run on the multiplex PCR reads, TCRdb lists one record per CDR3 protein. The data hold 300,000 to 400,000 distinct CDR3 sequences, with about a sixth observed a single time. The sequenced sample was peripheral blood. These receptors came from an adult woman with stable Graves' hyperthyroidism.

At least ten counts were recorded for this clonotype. In DNA form, the CDR3 reads TGTGCCAGCAGCTTACCTCGACAGGAGAACACCGGGGAGCTGTTTTTT. Amino acids: CASSLPRQENTGELFF. This chain connects TRBV7-9 to TRBJ2-2, with D perhaps TRBD1 (6 bases). The CDR3 contains 16 residues. Per germline, CDR1 SEHNR and CDR2 FQNEAQ (reference sequence). V dropped 2 bases and J dropped 1 base, with 11 bases sitting between them.

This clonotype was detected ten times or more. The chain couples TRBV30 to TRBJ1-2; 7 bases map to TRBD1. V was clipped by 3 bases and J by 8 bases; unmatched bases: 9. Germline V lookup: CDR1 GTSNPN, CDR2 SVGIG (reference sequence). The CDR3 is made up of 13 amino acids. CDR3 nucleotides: TGTGCCTGGAGGGGGACAGCACTGGGAGGCTACACCTTC. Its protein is CAWRGTALGGYTF. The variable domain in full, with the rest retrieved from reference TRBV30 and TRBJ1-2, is SQTIHQWPATLVQPVGSPLSLECTVEGTSNPNLYWYRQAAGRGLQLLFYSVGIGQISSEVPQNLSASRPQDRQFILSSKKLLLSDSGFYLCAWRGTALGGYTFGSGTRLTVV.

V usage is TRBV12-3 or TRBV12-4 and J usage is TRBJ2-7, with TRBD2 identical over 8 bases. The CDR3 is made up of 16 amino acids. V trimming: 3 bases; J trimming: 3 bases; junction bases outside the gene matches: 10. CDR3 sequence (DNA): TGTGCCAGCAGTTTCCCATGGGCGCGGGGGGTCTACGAGCAGTACTTC. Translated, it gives CASSFPWARGVYEQYF.

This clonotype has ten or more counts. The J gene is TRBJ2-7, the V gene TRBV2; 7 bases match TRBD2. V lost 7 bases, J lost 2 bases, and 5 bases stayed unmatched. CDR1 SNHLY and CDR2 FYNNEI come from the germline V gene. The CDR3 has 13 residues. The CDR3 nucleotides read TGTGCCAGCAACCGGGAGGTACCCTACGAGCAGTACTTC. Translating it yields CASNREVPYEQYF.

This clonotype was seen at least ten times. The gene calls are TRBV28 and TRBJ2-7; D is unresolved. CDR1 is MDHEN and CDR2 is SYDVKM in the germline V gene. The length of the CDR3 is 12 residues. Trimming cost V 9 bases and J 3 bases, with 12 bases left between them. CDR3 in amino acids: CASAERYYEQYF. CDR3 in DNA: TGTGCCAGTGCCGAGCGATACTACGAGCAGTACTTC.

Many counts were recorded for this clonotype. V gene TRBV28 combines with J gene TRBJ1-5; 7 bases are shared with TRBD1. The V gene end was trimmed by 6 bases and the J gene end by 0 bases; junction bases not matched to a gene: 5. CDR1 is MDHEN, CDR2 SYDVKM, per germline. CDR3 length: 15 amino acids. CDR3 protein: CASRYRQGSNQPQHF. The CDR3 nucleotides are TGTGCCAGCAGGTATCGACAGGGTAGCAATCAGCCCCAGCATTTT.

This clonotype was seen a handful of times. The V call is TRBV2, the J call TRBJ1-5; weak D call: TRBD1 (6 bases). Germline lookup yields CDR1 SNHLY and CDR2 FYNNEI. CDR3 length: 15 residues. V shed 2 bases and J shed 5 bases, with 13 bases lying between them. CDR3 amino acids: CASSELGHNYQPQHF. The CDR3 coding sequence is TGTGCCAGCAGTGAATTGGGACACAATTATCAGCCCCAGCATTTT. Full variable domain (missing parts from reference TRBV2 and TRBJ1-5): EPEVTQTPSHQVTQMGQEVILRCVPISNHLYFYWYRQILGQKVEFLVSFYNNEISEKSEIFDDQFSVERPDGSNFTLKIRSTKLEDSAMYFCASSELGHNYQPQHFGDGTRLSIL.

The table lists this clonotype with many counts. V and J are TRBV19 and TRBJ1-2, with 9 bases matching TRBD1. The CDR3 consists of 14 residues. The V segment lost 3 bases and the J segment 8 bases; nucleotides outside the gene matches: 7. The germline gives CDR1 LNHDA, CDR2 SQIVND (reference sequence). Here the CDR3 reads CASSMSRTGEGYTF. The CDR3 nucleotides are TGTGCCAGTAGTATGAGCCGGACAGGGGAGGGCTACACCTTC.

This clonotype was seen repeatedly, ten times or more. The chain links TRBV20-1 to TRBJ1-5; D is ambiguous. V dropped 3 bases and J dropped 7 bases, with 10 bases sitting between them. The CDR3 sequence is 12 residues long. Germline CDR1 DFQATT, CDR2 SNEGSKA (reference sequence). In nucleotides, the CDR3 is TGCAGTGCTAGGCTGGGTGGCCAGCCCCAGCATTTT. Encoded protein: CSARLGGQPQHF.

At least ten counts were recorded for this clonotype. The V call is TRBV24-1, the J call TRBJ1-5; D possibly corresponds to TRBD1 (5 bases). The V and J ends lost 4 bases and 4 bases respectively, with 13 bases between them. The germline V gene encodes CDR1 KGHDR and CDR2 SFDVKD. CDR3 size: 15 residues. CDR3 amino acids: CATSDHRQPNQPQHF. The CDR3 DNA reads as TGTGCCACCAGTGACCATAGACAGCCAAATCAGCCCCAGCATTTT.

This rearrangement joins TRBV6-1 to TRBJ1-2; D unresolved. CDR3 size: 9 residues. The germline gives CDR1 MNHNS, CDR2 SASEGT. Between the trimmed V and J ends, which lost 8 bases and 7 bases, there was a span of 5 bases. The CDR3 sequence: CASGIGYTF. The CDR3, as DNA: TGTGCCAGCGGGATTGGCTACACCTTC.

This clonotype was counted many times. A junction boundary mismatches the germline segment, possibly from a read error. The CDR3 bases are TGTGCCAGCAGAGAAGACAGGGACGAGCAGTACTTC. Translating gives CASREDRDEQYF. The chain combines TRBV6-1 with TRBJ2-7, with 7 bases identical to TRBD1. The CDR3 length is 12 residues. Germline V gene data show CDR1 as MNHNS and CDR2 as SASEGT.